This TCR beta chain is from a study of Ad26.COV2.S vaccination and SARS-CoV-2 variants. CDR1 is SGHNT and CDR2 is YENEEA in the germline V gene. The V gene end was trimmed by 5 bases and the J gene end by 3 bases; junction bases not matched to a gene: 10. CDR3 size: 16 residues. Clones were sequenced by immunoSEQ multiplex PCR, and TCRdb holds only the in-frame ones, with some missing. The sample yields roughly 300,000 clones, around 88% seen once. Treatment in this sample: about 20 received Ad26.COV2.S at low or high dose, single or two shots; 5 received placebo; per-sample allocation not given. Day 63 after the first injection of vaccine or placebo was the sampling time.

Here the sequenced sample was peripheral blood, taken in a trial of Ad26.COV2.S vaccine versus placebo. This sequence was found in a person between 18 and 65 years old who received the Ad26.COV2.S COVID-19 vaccine or a placebo. The chain has TRBV11-3 and TRBJ2-7; 10 nucleotides align to TRBD2. CDR3 protein: CASSNSGRRVNYEQYF. The DNA for the CDR3 is TGTGCCAGCAGCAATAGCGGGAGGAGAGTTAACTACGAGCAGTACTTC.